The sample holds one count of the clone carrying this T cell receptor (beta chain). These data are taken from a study of cytomegalovirus exposure and HLA in healthy donors. V trimming: 8 bases; J trimming: 3 bases; junction bases outside the gene matches: 10. Germline V gene sequence: CDR1 MDHEN, CDR2 SYDVKM. The CDR3 length is 16 residues. Using immunoSEQ multiplex PCR, the repertoire was profiled, and TCRdb retains in-frame clones only, with some absent. The data show some 260,000 clones, 90% seen once. What was sequenced was PBMCs. The source is a woman aged 25-40 years in good health and CMV-seronegative. This chain links TRBV28 with TRBJ1-1; 12 bases line up with TRBD1. The CDR3 is CASRAGQGARHTEAFF. The CDR3 DNA follows: TGTGCCAGCCGGGCGGGACAGGGGGCGCGGCACACTGAAGCTTTCTTT. The full variable domain, in which reference TRBV28 and TRBJ1-1 provide the parts outside the CDR3, is DVKVTQSSRYLVKRTGEKVFLECVQDMDHENMFWYRQDPGLGLRLIYFSYDVKMKEKGDIPEGYSVSREKKERFSLILESASTNQTSMYLCASRAGQGARHTEAFFGQGTRLTVV.